Sequencing of this T cell receptor beta chain was carried out in a study of blood T cell repertoires in COVID-19. On the study more broadly: Material from acute and convalescent COVID-19 was sourced from the United States, Italy and Spain. PBMCs, B-cell-depleted T cells, or T cells provided the cDNA or gDNA that made up the material.

Germline-derived CDR1 and CDR2 are KGHSH and LQKENI. The V segment lost 5 bases and the J segment 1 base; nucleotides outside the gene matches: 5. The CDR3 runs 15 residues. Study processing details: Reference gene primer amplification yielded estimated nucleated cell counts. TCRdb keeps only in-frame clones here, not all; method: immunoSEQ multiplex PCR. That table furnishes V, J and clone size, whereas the DNA furnished D and trimming. The sample yields about 62,000 clones, approximately 79% seen once. The clonotype comes from a woman of 80 years or more with active or convalescent COVID-19. The chain is built from TRBV18 and TRBJ1-3; TRBD1 aligns across 7 bases. Input material: peripheral blood. The CDR3 coding sequence is TGTGCCAGCTCAGGCCGGGACAGATCTGGAAACACCATATATTTT. Amino acids: CASSGRDRSGNTIYF.